This TCR beta chain originates from a study of T-cell memory formation after mild COVID-19. Study-wide background: TCR clustering was largely donor specific. Overall study findings and caveats: Prior to infection, memory already included some responding clones, suggesting cross-reactive memory joined. Day 15 to 85 contracting clones showed balanced CD4/CD8; later expanders leaned CD4+.

In this sample, this clonotype turned up many times. What it recognizes is unknown. TCR alpha and TCR beta cDNA libraries with sample barcodes and UMIs came from 5'RACE using constant-segment primers. MiXCR was run by TCRdb on the 5' RACE reads, yielding one entry per CDR3 protein. The sample records some 130,000 distinct CDR3 sequences, 17% being singletons. J lost 4 bases, V lost 3 bases, and 1 base had no gene match. CDR1 and CDR2 from the germline V gene are SGHRS and YFSETQ. The CDR3 extends over 13 amino acids. This chain joins TRBV5-1 and TRBJ2-3; 8 bases are shared with TRBD2. Sequencing was done on a sample of PBMCs or a T cell subset sorted from them (not recorded which). The receptor was derived from a man aged 18 to 30 who had mild COVID-19 (a few samples of this study predate the infection). Cell type and time point are not known. The CDR3 region is CASSSGGPDTQYF. Written as DNA, the CDR3 is TGCGCCAGCAGCTCGGGGGGGCCAGATACGCAGTATTTT.